This T cell receptor (beta chain) was sequenced during a study of blood T cell repertoires in COVID-19. Overall study: PBMCs, B-cell-depleted T cells, or T cells provided the cDNA or gDNA that made up the material.

Up to 2 weeks before entering the study, exposed participants had met a COVID-19 case. Germline-derived CDR1 and CDR2 are GTSNPN and SVGIG (reference sequence). The CDR3 spans 14 residues. The ends lost 5 bases at V and 3 bases at J; junction bases unmatched: 6. Authors' analysis steps: Reference gene primer amplification gave nucleated cell count estimates. Data came from immunoSEQ multiplex PCR; TCRdb stores just in-frame clones and leaves some out. That table supplies the V and J calls and clone size; D and trimming were determined from the DNA. Of hundreds of thousands of clones detected, 70% to 90% appear once; the ten largest clones hold around 4.5%.

The sample comprised PBMCs or T cells enriched from blood (not recorded which). The rearrangement links TRBV30 to TRBJ2-3; 9 nucleotides match TRBD2. The clonotype was recovered from a woman younger than 45 who had been exposed to COVID-19. CDR3: CAWSGTSQTDTQYF. The CDR3 region has the DNA TGTGCCTGGTCCGGGACTAGCCAAACAGATACGCAGTATTTT.